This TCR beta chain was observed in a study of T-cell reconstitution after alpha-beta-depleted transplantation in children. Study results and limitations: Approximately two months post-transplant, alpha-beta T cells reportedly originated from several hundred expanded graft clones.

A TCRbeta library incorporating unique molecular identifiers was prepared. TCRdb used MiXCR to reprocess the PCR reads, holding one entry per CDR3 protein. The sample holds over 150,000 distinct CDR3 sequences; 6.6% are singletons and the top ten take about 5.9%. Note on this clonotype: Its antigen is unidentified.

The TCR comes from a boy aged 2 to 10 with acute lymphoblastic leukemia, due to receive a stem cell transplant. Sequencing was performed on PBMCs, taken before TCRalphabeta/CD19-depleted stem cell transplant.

CDR3 coding DNA: TGTGCCACCAGCTCACAGGGTCTTGAGCCCCAGCATTTT. Protein product: CATSSQGLEPQHF. The chain carries TRBV15 and TRBJ1-5; D is possibly TRBD1 (6 bases). The germline gives CDR1 LNHNV, CDR2 YYDKDF (reference sequence). This CDR3 has 13 residues. V lost 5 bases, J lost 8 bases, and 13 bases lay in between.